This T cell receptor beta chain was sequenced during a study of blood T cell repertoires in COVID-19. Per the authors' pipeline: Estimation of nucleated cell counts was performed using reference gene primer amplification. TCRdb's table, derived via immunoSEQ multiplex PCR, lists solely in-frame clones and lacks some. V and J calls and clone size are those listed in that table; D and trimming were worked out from the DNA. The sample includes around 180,000 clones, nearly 90% of them seen just once. The germline gives CDR1 MDHEN, CDR2 SYDVKM. Trimming cost V 6 bases and J 9 bases; bases outside gene matches: 7. The CDR3 totals 13 residues. Those enrolled, adults aged about 18 to 89 years, came from roughly 23 US areas.

This chain links TRBV28 with TRBJ1-5, with 8 bases fitting TRBD1. This TCR derives from a woman aged 35 to 49 with acute COVID-19. Source material: PBMCs or T cells enriched from blood (not recorded which). Written as DNA, the CDR3 is TGTGCCAGCAGAGACAGGGGCGGACGGCCCCAGCATTTT. Protein: CASRDRGGRPQHF.